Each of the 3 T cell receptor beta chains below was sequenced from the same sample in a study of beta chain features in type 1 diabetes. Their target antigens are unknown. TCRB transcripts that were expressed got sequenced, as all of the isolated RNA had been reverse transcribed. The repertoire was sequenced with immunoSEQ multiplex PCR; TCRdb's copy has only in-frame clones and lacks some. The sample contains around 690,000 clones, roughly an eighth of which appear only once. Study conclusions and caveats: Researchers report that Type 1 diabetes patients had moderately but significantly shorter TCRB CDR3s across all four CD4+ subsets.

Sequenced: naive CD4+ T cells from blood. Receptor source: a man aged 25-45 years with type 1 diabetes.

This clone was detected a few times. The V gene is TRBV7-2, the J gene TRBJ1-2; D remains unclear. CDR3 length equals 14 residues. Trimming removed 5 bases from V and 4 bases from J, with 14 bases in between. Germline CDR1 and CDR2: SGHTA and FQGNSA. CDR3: CASSRPEVSYGYTF. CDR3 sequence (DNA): TGTGCCAGCAGCCGGCCGGAGGTAAGCTATGGCTACACCTTC.

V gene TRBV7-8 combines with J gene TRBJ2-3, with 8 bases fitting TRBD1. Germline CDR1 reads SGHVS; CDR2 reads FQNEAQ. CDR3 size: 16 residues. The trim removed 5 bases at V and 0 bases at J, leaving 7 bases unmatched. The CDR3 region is CASSPMDRVSTDTQYF. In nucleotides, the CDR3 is TGTGCCAGCAGCCCGATGGACAGGGTTAGCACAGATACGCAGTATTTT.

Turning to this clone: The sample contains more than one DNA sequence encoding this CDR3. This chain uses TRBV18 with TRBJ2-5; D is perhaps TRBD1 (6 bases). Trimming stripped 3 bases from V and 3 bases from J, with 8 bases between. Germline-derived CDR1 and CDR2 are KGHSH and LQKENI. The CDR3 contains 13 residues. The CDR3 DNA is TGTGCCAGCTCACCCGCAGGGGAAGAGACCCAGTACTTC. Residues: CASSPAGEETQYF.